This T cell receptor (beta chain) was captured in a study of blood T cells in healthy people across ages. The authors ran a second PCR of 7 to 11 cycles using a sample-barcoded 5' primer and a J-beta primer mix. TCRdb analysed the 5' RACE reads with MiXCR anew, one entry per CDR3 protein. The table includes about 680,000 distinct CDR3 sequences, around 45% detected once. Germline CDR1 and CDR2: SEHNR and FQNEAQ (reference sequence). The J segment lost 6 bases and the V segment lost 5 bases, leaving 6 bases of the junction unmatched. CDR3 length: 14 amino acids. The genes are TRBV7-9 and TRBJ2-3; 9 bases map to TRBD2. Sample: blood. The TCR sequence derives from a woman aged 55-70 years in good health. The CDR3 sequence: CASSARTSVDTQYF. CDR3 in DNA: TGTGCCAGCAGCGCGCGGACTAGCGTGGATACGCAGTATTTT.